The next 9 T cell receptor beta chains were all read from a single sample in a study of cytomegalovirus exposure and HLA in healthy donors. Use of 60 Vbeta and 13 Jbeta primers characterized the PCR. Measured with immunoSEQ multiplex PCR; TCRdb has only the in-frame clones, and not every one. The top ten clones hold roughly 1% of a sample with 210,000 or so clones, 85% to 90% of them seen once. The specimen sequenced was PBMCs. Every receptor here comes from a woman under 30 in good health and CMV-seronegative.

This chain uses TRBV10-2 with TRBJ1-1; D is unresolved. Trimming cost V 7 bases and J 0 bases, with 15 bases left between them. This CDR3 contains 15 residues. Germline V gene data show CDR1 as WSHSY and CDR2 as SAAADI. In DNA form, the CDR3 reads TGCGCCAGCAATCTTTTGAGGGATATGAACACTGAAGCTTTCTTT. This gives the protein CASNLLRDMNTEAFF.

In its sample, this clone was seen once. V gene TRBV4-2 combines with J gene TRBJ1-1; D may be TRBD1 (5 bases). Germline V CDR1 and CDR2: LGHNA, YNFKEQ. Trimming left V 4 bases short and J 10 bases short, with 13 bases between. CDR3 size: 12 residues. CDR3 bases: TGTGCCAGCAGCCTCACTTTGGGGGGAGCTTTCTTT. Protein sequence: CASSLTLGGAFF.

The V call is TRBV11-2, the J call TRBJ2-1; D gene unclear. Trimming removed 1 base at V and 13 bases at J, with 8 bases between. This CDR3 comprises 11 residues. In germline, CDR1 is SGHAT, CDR2 FQNNGV. The CDR3 coding sequence is TGTGCCAGCAGCTTAGCGGGTGGACAGTTCTTC. Encoded protein: CASSLAGGQFF.

This clone was picked up one time. This sequence joins TRBV5-1 and TRBJ1-2, with D maybe TRBD1 (5 bases). Trimming pared 1 base from V and 3 bases from J, leaving 10 bases between. This CDR3 has 14 amino acids. Germline CDR1 reads SGHRS; CDR2 reads YFSETQ. The CDR3 spells CASSLRGSDYGYTF. The CDR3 nucleotides are TGCGCCAGCAGCTTGCGGGGGAGTGACTATGGCTACACCTTC.

This chain connects TRBV27 to TRBJ1-5; D might be TRBD1 (6 bases). The CDR3 has 14 amino acids. Trimming stripped 3 bases from V and 3 bases from J, with 9 bases between. In germline, CDR1 is MNHEY, CDR2 SMNVEV (reference sequence). Here the CDR3 DNA reads TGTGCCAGCAGTTTCTCAGGGGACAATCAGCCCCAGCATTTT. Its protein is CASSFSGDNQPQHF.

The count of this clone is one. The chain recombines TRBV25-1 with TRBJ1-2; D is perhaps TRBD1 (6 bases). The germline CDR1 and CDR2 sequences are MGHDK and SYGVNS. Trimming left V 1 base short and J 3 bases short, with 18 bases between. The CDR3 extends over 17 amino acids. The CDR3 is CASSELGGGLGDYGYTF. The DNA for the CDR3 is TGTGCCAGCAGTGAATTGGGCGGGGGCTTAGGTGACTATGGCTACACCTTC.

The chain employs TRBV6-4 and TRBJ1-2; 8 bases are a match to TRBD1. Trimming cost V 6 bases and J 3 bases; bases outside gene matches: 9. The CDR3 has 15 amino acids. Germline V gives CDR1 MRHNA, CDR2 SNTAGT. CDR3 sequence (DNA): TGTGCCAGCAGAAACACAGGGGGTACGGACTATGGCTACACCTTC. The encoded protein is CASRNTGGTDYGYTF.

V usage is TRBV27 and J usage is TRBJ1-4; 10 bases are a match to TRBD1. CDR1 is MNHEY, CDR2 SMNVEV, per germline (reference sequence). The CDR3 has 14 residues. V gave up 5 bases and J gave up 12 bases; unmatched junction bases: 9. CDR3 region: CASSTGQGRRELFF. The CDR3 coding sequence is TGTGCCAGCAGTACGGGACAGGGGCGACGGGAACTGTTTTTT. The entire variable domain, with the rest obtained from reference TRBV27 and TRBJ1-4, is as follows: EAQVTQNPRYLITVTGKKLTVTCSQNMNHEYMSWYRQDPGLGLRQIYYSMNVEVTDKGDVPEGYKVSRKEKRNFPLILESPSPNQTSLYFCASSTGQGRRELFFGSGTQLSVL.

The chain links TRBV15 to TRBJ1-1, with TRBD1 matching over 7 bases. J was trimmed by 1 base and V by 2 bases; bases with no gene match: 10. The length of the CDR3 is 17 residues. Germline V lookup: CDR1 LNHNV, CDR2 YYDKDF (reference sequence). The chain's CDR3 is CATSRSSGTVRNTEAFF. The CDR3 DNA sequence: TGTGCCACCAGCAGATCCTCCGGGACAGTTAGGAACACTGAAGCTTTCTTT.